This T cell receptor beta chain was profiled in a study of blood T cells in healthy people across ages. Alongside a J-beta primer mix, a sample-barcoded 5' primer served in a second PCR lasting about 7 to 12 cycles. Every molecule of cDNA carried a tag from a template-switch adaptor with 12 random nucleotides. TCRdb independently ran MiXCR on the 5' RACE reads; one entry per CDR3 protein. Of about 1 million distinct CDR3 sequences in the sample, under 45% were seen once. A word on this clonotype: Its antigen remains unknown.

The CDR3 consists of 13 residues. Germline V gene data show CDR1 as GTSNPN and CDR2 as SVGIG (reference sequence). V was pared by 0 bases and J by 0 bases, with 5 bases between. The study, taken as a whole, reports: The unknown donor CMV status may have confounded expanded clonotype changes.

Peripheral blood, roughly 9.3 milliliters per donor, was collected. The chain recombines TRBV30 with TRBJ2-5; D uncertain. The source material was blood. The clonotype originates from a woman between 55 and 75 years old in good health. CDR3 in DNA: TGTGCCTGGAGTGTACACTACCAAGAGACCCAGTACTTC. Residues: CAWSVHYQETQYF.